A single sample is the source of the 11 T cell receptor beta chains below, sequenced in a study of blood T cell repertoires in COVID-19. Sequencing used immunoSEQ multiplex PCR; TCRdb keeps in-frame clones, though not all of them. This table has 75,000 to 100,000 clones, about 86% appearing once. The specimen sequenced was peripheral blood. The receptors originated from a man aged 80 or over with acute or convalescent COVID-19.

The genes are TRBV19 and TRBJ2-1, with 13 bases aligning to TRBD2. The CDR3 loop spans 15 amino acids. Germline values: CDR1 LNHDA, CDR2 SQIVND (reference sequence). The V and J ends lost 4 bases and 5 bases, in that order; junction bases with no gene match: 2. CDR3 loop: CASSRTSGSHNEQFF. The CDR3 DNA reads as TGTGCCAGTAGTAGGACTAGCGGGAGCCACAATGAGCAGTTCTTC.

The chain uses TRBV29-1 and TRBJ1-1; maybe TRBD1 (6 bases). With 7 bases removed from V and 1 base from J, the gap between germline ends came to 10 bases. The V gene's germline CDR1 is SQVTM and CDR2 ANQGSEA. The CDR3 totals 12 residues. Written as DNA, the CDR3 is TGCAGCGCCAGGACAGAGAACACTGAAGCTTTCTTT. It yields the protein CSARTENTEAFF. The complete variable domain, with remaining parts taken from reference TRBV29-1 and TRBJ1-1, reads SAVISQKPSRDICQRGTSLTIQCQVDSQVTMMFWYRQQPGQSLTLIATANQGSEATYESGFVIDKFPISRPNLTFSTLTVSNMSPEDSSIYLCSARTENTEAFFGQGTRLTVV.

The genes are TRBV6-5 and TRBJ1-2, with 7 bases fitting TRBD1. CDR3 length: 14 residues. J gave up 5 bases and V 6 bases, and 9 bases lay outside the gene matches. Germline CDR1 reads MNHEY; CDR2 reads SVGAGI. CDR3 coding DNA: TGTGCCAGCAGGCCGGGACAGAACCTTTATGGCTACACCTTC. Protein product: CASRPGQNLYGYTF.

About this clone: A junction boundary mismatches the germline segment, possibly from a read error. The gene calls are TRBV9 and TRBJ1-3; the D is unclear. Germline V gene lookup returns CDR1 SGDLS and CDR2 YYNGEE. This CDR3 has 15 residues. The CDR3 region is CASGVLGGSGNTIYF. The CDR3 DNA follows: TGTGCCAGCGGCGTCCTAGGCGGCTCTGGAAACACCATATATTTT. Looking up the rest from reference TRBV9 and TRBJ1-3 gives the full variable domain: DSGVTQTPKHLITATGQRVTLRCSPRSGDLSVYWYQQSLDQGLQFLIQYYNGEERAKGNILERFSAQQFPDLHSELNLSSLELGDSALYFCASGVLGGSGNTIYFGEGSWLTVV.

There are a few counts of this clone. The chain is built from TRBV20-1 and TRBJ2-1, with 7 positions matching TRBD2. The CDR3 is made up of 15 amino acids. V was pared by 3 bases and J by 6 bases, with 11 bases of the junction left unmatched. CDR1 DFQATT and CDR2 SNEGSKA come from the germline V gene (reference sequence). The CDR3 is CSASLRGSSGNEQFF. In DNA, the CDR3 is TGCAGTGCTAGTCTTCGCGGGAGTTCTGGCAATGAGCAGTTCTTC.

This clone was recorded a few times. The V and J genes are TRBV30 and TRBJ1-5; TRBD1 is a possible D gene (5 bases). Germline CDR1 reads GTSNPN; CDR2 reads SVGIG (reference sequence). This CDR3 is 15 amino acids long. V lost 3 bases and J lost 1, with 13 bases in between. The CDR3 reads CAWSPGAASNQPQHF. DNA of the CDR3: TGTGCCTGGAGCCCTGGGGCCGCCAGCAATCAGCCCCAGCATTTT.

This chain uses TRBV7-9 with TRBJ1-1, with D unclear. Germline V gives CDR1 SEHNR, CDR2 FQNEAQ (reference sequence). Deletions cut 4 bases from V and 3 bases from J, with 24 bases between. This CDR3 is 18 amino acids long. DNA for the CDR3: TGTGCCAGCAGCTCTCTAGGTGGCCAAGGGAGAAGGCACACTGAAGCTTTCTTT. It yields the protein CASSSLGGQGRRHTEAFF.

The CDR3 DNA is TGTGCCAGCAGCCCAGGGGCCAAAAACATTCAGTACTTC. It encodes CASSPGAKNIQYF. V usage is TRBV6-5 and J usage is TRBJ2-4; tentatively, D is TRBD1 (5 bases). The ends were cut back, 6 bases at V and 1 base at J, with 7 bases in the middle. Germline V gene lookup returns CDR1 MNHEY and CDR2 SVGAGI. The CDR3 has 13 amino acids.

This clone appeared a single time. Compared with germline, one end of the junction differs, possibly owing to a read error. J is TRBJ2-1 and V is TRBV3-1 (or the pseudogene TRBV3-2); TRBD2 matches 13 bases. Germline V CDR1 and CDR2: LGHDT, YNNKEL (reference sequence). The length of the CDR3 is 15 residues. The CDR3 is CASSQGTSGMSEQFF. In DNA form, the CDR3 reads TGTGCCAGCAGTCAAGGGACTAGCGGGATGAGTGAGCAGTTCTTC.

The chain joins TRBV5-8 to TRBJ1-4, with TRBD1 matching over 10 bases. The germline gives CDR1 SGHTS, CDR2 YDEGEE. The length of the CDR3 is 15 residues. V lost 5 bases, J lost 8 bases, and 9 bases stayed unmatched. CDR3 coding DNA: TGTGCCAGCAGGAATGGGCGGGGACAGGGGGAAAAACTGTTTTTT. It encodes CASRNGRGQGEKLFF.

This sequence joins TRBV7-9 and TRBJ2-4; perhaps TRBD2 as D (6 bases). The CDR3 covers 13 residues. V lost 5 bases to trimming and J lost 9 bases, with 14 bases between them. The germline V gene has CDR1 SEHNR and CDR2 FQNEAQ (reference sequence). DNA for the CDR3: TGTGCCAGCAGCCCCCCCACTAGCTCCATTCAGTACTTC. It translates to CASSPPTSSIQYF.